This T cell receptor beta chain was sequenced during a study of response to subunit inactivated influenza vaccine. Findings of the study overall: Authors suggested few new T cells are recruited by each seasonal influenza vaccination.

This clonotype was recorded at least ten times. Its antigen is not identified. TCRdb re-called the RT-PCR reads through MiXCR, storing one row per CDR3 protein. The data show some 480,000 distinct CDR3 sequences, around 9.9% seen once. V lost 4 bases, J lost 7 bases, and 12 bases lay in between. CDR1 is SGHRS and CDR2 is YFSETQ in the germline V gene. The CDR3 contains 12 residues. The origin of this receptor is a man aged 50 or older who received an inactivated influenza vaccine. The V gene is TRBV5-1, the J gene TRBJ2-7, with D perhaps TRBD2 (6 bases). The sample in question was PBMCs from blood, obtained about 40 days after vaccination. The CDR3 here is CASSLGRGEQYF. The CDR3 bases are TGCGCCAGCAGCCTTGGACGGGGGGAGCAGTACTTC.